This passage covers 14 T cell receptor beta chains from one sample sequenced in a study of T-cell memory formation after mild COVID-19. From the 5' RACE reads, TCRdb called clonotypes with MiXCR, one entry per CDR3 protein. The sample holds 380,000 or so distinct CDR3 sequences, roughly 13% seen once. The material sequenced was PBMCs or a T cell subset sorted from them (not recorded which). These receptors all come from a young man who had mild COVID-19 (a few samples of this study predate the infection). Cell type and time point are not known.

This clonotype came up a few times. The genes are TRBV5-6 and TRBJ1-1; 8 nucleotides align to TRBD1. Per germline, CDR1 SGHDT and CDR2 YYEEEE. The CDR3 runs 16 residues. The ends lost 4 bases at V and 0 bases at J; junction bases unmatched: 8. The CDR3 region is CASSPGGFGVNTEAFF. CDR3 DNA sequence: TGTGCCAGCAGCCCAGGGGGCTTTGGGGTGAACACTGAAGCTTTCTTT.

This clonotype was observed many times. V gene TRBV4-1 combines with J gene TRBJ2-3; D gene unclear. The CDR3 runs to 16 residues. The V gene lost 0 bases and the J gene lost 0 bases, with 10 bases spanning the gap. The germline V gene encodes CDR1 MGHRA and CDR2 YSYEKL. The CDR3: CASSQETYPSTDTQYF. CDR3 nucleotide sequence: TGCGCCAGCAGCCAAGAAACCTATCCTAGCACAGATACGCAGTATTTT.

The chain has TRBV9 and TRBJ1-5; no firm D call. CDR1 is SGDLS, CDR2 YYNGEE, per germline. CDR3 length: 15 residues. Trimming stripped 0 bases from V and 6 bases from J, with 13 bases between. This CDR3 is CASSVGAGDAQPQHF. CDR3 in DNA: TGTGCCAGCAGCGTAGGGGCTGGGGATGCTCAGCCCCAGCATTTT.

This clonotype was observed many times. The CDR3 reads CASSPRDTGELFF. The CDR3 DNA reads as TGTGCCAGCAGTCCCCGGGACACCGGGGAGCTGTTTTTT. V usage is TRBV6-4 and J usage is TRBJ2-2; no firm D call. The CDR3 has 13 residues. Germline-derived CDR1 and CDR2 are MRHNA and SNTAGT. The V gene lost 5 bases and the J gene lost 3 bases, with 7 bases spanning the gap.

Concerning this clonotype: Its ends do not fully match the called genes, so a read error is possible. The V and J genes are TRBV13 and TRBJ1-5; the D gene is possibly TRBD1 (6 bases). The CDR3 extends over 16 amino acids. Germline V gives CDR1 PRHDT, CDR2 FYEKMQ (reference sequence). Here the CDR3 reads CAISSTRGGSNQPQHF. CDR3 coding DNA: TGTGCCATCAGCTCCACCAGAGGGGGTAGCAATCAGCCCCAGCATTTT.

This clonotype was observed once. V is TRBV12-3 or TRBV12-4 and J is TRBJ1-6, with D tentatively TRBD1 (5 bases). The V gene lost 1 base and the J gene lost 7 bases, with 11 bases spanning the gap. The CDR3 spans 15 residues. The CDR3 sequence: CASSLGGGGNSPLHF. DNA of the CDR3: TGTGCCAGCAGTTTAGGGGGCGGAGGAAATTCACCCCTCCACTTT.

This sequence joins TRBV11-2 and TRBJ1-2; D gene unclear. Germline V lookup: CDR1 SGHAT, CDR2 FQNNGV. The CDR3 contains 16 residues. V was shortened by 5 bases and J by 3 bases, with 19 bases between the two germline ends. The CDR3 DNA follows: TGTGCCAGCAGCGTGGGATTTTACGCCGAAGACTATGGCTACACCTTC. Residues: CASSVGFYAEDYGYTF.

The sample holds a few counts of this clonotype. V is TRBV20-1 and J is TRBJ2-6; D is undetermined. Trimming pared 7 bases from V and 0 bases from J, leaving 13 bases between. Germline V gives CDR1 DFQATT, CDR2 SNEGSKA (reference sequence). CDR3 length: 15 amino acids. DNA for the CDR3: TGCAGTGTCGGCTCCGGAGTCTCTGGGGCCAACGTCCTGACTTTC. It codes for CSVGSGVSGANVLTF.

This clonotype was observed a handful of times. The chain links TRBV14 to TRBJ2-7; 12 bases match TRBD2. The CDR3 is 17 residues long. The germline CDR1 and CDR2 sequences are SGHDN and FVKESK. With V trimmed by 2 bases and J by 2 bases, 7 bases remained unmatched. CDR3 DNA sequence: TGTGCCAGCAGCCAACGGTTACTAGCGGGGGGCACCTACGAGCAGTACTTC. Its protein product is CASSQRLLAGGTYEQYF.

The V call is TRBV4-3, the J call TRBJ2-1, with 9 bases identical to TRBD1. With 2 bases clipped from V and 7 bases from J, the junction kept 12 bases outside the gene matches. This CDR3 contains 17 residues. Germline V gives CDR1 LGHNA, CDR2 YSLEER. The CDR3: CASSQPTYRGLQNEQFF. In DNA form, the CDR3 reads TGCGCCAGCAGCCAACCCACGTACAGGGGGCTTCAGAATGAGCAGTTCTTC.

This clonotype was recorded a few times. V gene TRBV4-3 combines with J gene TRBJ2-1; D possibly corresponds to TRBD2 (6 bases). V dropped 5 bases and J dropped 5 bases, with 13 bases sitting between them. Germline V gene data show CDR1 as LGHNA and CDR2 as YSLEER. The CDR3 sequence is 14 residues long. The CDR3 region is CASSGTPSHNEQFF. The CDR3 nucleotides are TGCGCCAGCAGCGGGACTCCCAGCCACAATGAGCAGTTCTTC.

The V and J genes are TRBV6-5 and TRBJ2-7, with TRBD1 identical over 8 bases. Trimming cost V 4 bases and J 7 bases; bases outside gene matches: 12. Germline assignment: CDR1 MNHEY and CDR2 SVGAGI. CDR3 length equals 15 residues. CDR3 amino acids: CASSSFGQGAGEQYF. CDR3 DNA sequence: TGTGCCAGCAGTTCCTTTGGGCAGGGGGCTGGAGAGCAGTACTTC.

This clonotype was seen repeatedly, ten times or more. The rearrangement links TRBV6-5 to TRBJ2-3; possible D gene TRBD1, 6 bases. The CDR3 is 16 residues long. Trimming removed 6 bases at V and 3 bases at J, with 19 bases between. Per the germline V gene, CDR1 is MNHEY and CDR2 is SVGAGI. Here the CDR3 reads CASRRTHPRGTDTQYF. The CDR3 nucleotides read TGTGCCAGCAGGAGGACCCACCCAAGGGGGACAGATACGCAGTATTTT.

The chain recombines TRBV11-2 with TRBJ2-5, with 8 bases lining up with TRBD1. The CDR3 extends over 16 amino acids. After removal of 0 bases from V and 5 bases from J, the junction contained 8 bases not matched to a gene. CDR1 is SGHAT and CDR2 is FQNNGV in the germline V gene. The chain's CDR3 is CASSLEVTGVNETQYF. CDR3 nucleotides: TGTGCCAGCAGCTTAGAAGTGACAGGGGTTAACGAGACCCAGTACTTC.